This T cell receptor beta chain was sequenced in a study of T-cell memory formation after mild COVID-19. Each CDR3 protein is one row after TCRdb ran MiXCR on the 5' RACE reads. The sample contains 550,000 to 600,000 distinct CDR3 sequences, roughly a fifth of which appear only once. Germline values: CDR1 GTSNPN, CDR2 SVGIG (reference sequence). The CDR3 length is 18 residues. V lost 1 base to trimming and J lost 5 bases; unmatched junction nucleotides: 16. The sample comprised PBMCs or a T cell subset sorted from them (not recorded which). The chain has TRBV30 and TRBJ2-2, with TRBD2 identical over 7 bases. This sequence was found in an adult woman who had mild COVID-19 (a few samples of this study predate the infection). Cell type and time point are not known. CDR3 sequence reads: CAWSGKLAPRTRTGELFF. CDR3 DNA: TGTGCCTGGAGTGGAAAACTAGCGCCCCGGACTAGGACCGGGGAGCTGTTTTTT.